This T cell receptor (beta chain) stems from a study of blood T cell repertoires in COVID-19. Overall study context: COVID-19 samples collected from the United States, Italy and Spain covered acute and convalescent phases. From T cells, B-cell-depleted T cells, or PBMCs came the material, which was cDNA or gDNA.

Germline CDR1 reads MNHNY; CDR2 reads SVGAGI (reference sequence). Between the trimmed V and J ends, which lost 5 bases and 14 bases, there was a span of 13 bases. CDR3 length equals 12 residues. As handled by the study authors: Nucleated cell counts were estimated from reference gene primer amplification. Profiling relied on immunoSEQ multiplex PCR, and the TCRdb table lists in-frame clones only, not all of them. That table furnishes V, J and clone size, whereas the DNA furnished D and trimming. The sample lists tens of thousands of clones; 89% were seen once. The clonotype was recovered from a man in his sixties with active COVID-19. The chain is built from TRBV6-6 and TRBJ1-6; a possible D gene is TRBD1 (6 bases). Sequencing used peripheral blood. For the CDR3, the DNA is TGTGCCAGCAGTCATCAGGGGTCGGCCCTCCACTTT. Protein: CASSHQGSALHF.